A single sample gave rise to the 21 T cell receptor beta chains below, sequenced in a study of CD8+ T cells in alopecia areata. As the sequencing template, cDNA was produced by extracting RNA and reverse transcribing it. The data were produced by immunoSEQ multiplex PCR, yet TCRdb's version contains in-frame clones alone and is incomplete. Of around 190,000 clones in the sample, roughly 60% were seen once. Treatment described: oral pan-JAK inhibitor, 5-10 mg twice daily. This material consisted of CD4+ T cells sorted from blood, taken at week 24, from a patient treated with tofacitinib. These receptors were taken from a human donor with alopecia areata.

This clone was recorded a few times. The rearrangement uses TRBV6-6 and TRBJ2-5; the match to TRBD1 covers 9 bases. With V trimmed by 0 bases and J by 4 bases, 0 bases remained unmatched. CDR1 and CDR2 from the germline V gene are MNHNY and SVGAGI (reference sequence). The CDR3 contains 14 residues. The CDR3 nucleotides read TGTGCCAGCAGTTACTCGGGACAGGGAGAGACCCAGTACTTC. It translates to CASSYSGQGETQYF.

This clone has only one observation. Additional DNA sequences in this sample encode the identical CDR3. The chain links TRBV29-1 to TRBJ1-1; D ambiguous. Germline loops: CDR1 SQVTM, CDR2 ANQGSEA. This CDR3 comprises 10 residues. Trimming took 6 bases from V and 2 from J, leaving 4 bases between them. The CDR3, as DNA: TGCAGCGTGGGAAACACTGAAGCTTTCTTT. It translates to CSVGNTEAFF.

V is TRBV5-1 and J is TRBJ2-5; unclear D gene. This CDR3 region has 11 residues. The ends were cut back, 4 bases at V and 2 bases at J, with 3 bases in the middle. Looked up from germline, CDR1 is SGHRS and CDR2 is YFSETQ. The chain's CDR3 is CASSQQETQYF. CDR3 bases: TGCGCCAGCAGCCAACAAGAGACCCAGTACTTC. Complete variable domain (other parts from reference TRBV5-1 and TRBJ2-5): KAGVTQTPRYLIKTRGQQVTLSCSPISGHRSVSWYQQTPGQGLQFLFEYFSETQRNKGNFPGRFSGRQFSNSRSEMNVSTLELGDSALYLCASSQQETQYFGPGTRLLVL.

The rearrangement links TRBV29-1 to TRBJ1-2; D remains unclear. The CDR3 is 14 amino acids. Trimming cost V 1 base and J 0 bases, with 9 bases left between them. Germline loops: CDR1 SQVTM, CDR2 ANQGSEA. The CDR3 nucleotides are TGCAGCGTTGAAGTCGCGATTTCTAACTATGGCTACACCTTC. This sequence encodes CSVEVAISNYGYTF.

Points on this clone: Within the sample, other DNA sequences also encode this same CDR3. This sequence joins TRBV29-1 and TRBJ2-7; TRBD1 matches at 7 bases. Germline V lookup: CDR1 SQVTM, CDR2 ANQGSEA. V was clipped by 4 bases and J by 2 bases; unmatched bases: 2. The CDR3 is 12 residues long. The CDR3 DNA sequence: TGCAGCGTTGGGACAGGCCCCTACGAGCAGTACTTC. It encodes CSVGTGPYEQYF.

This rearrangement joins TRBV5-1 to TRBJ2-3, with 7 positions matching TRBD1. This CDR3 is 14 amino acids long. V was pared by 4 bases and J by 2 bases, with 4 bases of the junction left unmatched. Germline CDR1 and CDR2: SGHRS and YFSETQ. CDR3 nucleotide sequence: TGCGCCAGCAGCCAGGGACAGTCCACAGATACGCAGTATTTT. Its translation is CASSQGQSTDTQYF.

This clone was recorded at least ten times. The gene calls are TRBV14 and TRBJ2-7; TRBD1 is a possible D gene (6 bases). The germline V gene has CDR1 SGHDN and CDR2 FVKESK. The CDR3 is 14 residues long. Trimming left V 1 base short and J 4 bases short, with 11 bases between. The CDR3 DNA reads as TGTGCCAGCAGCCAAGTCGGACAGCGGTACGAGCAGTACTTC. Its translation: CASSQVGQRYEQYF. Filled out from reference TRBV14 and TRBJ2-7, the complete variable domain reads EAGVTQFPSHSVIEKGQTVTLRCDPISGHDNLYWYRRVMGKEIKFLLHFVKESKQDESGMPNNRFLAERTGGTYSTLKVQPAELEDSGVYFCASSQVGQRYEQYFGPGTRLTVT.

The chain has TRBV29-1 and TRBJ2-5; D remains ambiguous. Trimming pared 4 bases from V and 2 bases from J, leaving 8 bases between. The CDR3 runs 12 residues. The germline V gene encodes CDR1 SQVTM and CDR2 ANQGSEA. CDR3 in DNA: TGCAGCGTTGTTGGGCGACAAGAGACCCAGTACTTC. It yields the protein CSVVGRQETQYF.

This clone showed up just a few times. For the CDR3, the DNA is TGTGCCAGCAGCTTACAGGGGGCAGTTTACTATGGCTACACCTTC. Residues: CASSLQGAVYYGYTF. The chain joins TRBV7-2 to TRBJ1-2; 8 bases agree with TRBD1. Trimming removed 2 bases from V and 3 bases from J; junction bases left unmatched: 5. The CDR3 sequence is 15 residues long. The V gene's germline CDR1 is SGHTA and CDR2 FQGNSA.

The CDR3 is CASSRGWGRLGYTF. The CDR3 region has the DNA TGCGCCAGCAGCCGGGGATGGGGGAGGCTTGGCTACACCTTC. The chain employs TRBV23-1 and TRBJ1-2; tentatively, D is TRBD1 (5 bases). TRBV23-1 is an ORF for which the function is uncertain. The germline V and J ends were trimmed by 6 bases and 7 bases, with 18 bases remaining between them. This CDR3 has 14 residues.

The chain carries TRBV30 and TRBJ1-2; D gene ambiguous. The CDR3 has 11 amino acids. Germline V CDR1 and CDR2: GTSNPN, SVGIG (reference sequence). CDR3 sequence reads: CAAGRNYGYTF. The CDR3, as DNA: TGTGCTGCCGGACGGAACTATGGCTACACCTTC.

V usage is TRBV9 and J usage is TRBJ1-1; no firm D call. CDR1 SGDLS and CDR2 YYNGEE come from the germline V gene. This CDR3 is 13 amino acids long. Trimming stripped 1 base from V and 0 bases from J, with 4 bases between. The CDR3 protein is CASSVLVNTEAFF. Written as DNA, the CDR3 is TGTGCCAGCAGCGTATTAGTGAACACTGAAGCTTTCTTT.

This sequence joins TRBV5-1 and TRBJ1-1; a possible D gene is TRBD1 (5 bases). The germline V and J ends were trimmed by 0 bases and 5 bases, with 17 bases remaining between them. The CDR3 sequence is 16 residues long. Germline V CDR1 and CDR2: SGHRS, YFSETQ. The CDR3 coding sequence is TGCGCCAGCAGCTTGGCAGGCCAGGGAGGGGAGACTGAAGCTTTCTTT. Residues: CASSLAGQGGETEAFF.

This rearrangement joins TRBV29-1 to TRBJ1-1, with 7 bases that match TRBD1. This CDR3 contains 15 residues. Losses at the gene ends were 4 bases for V and 1 base for J; bases not matched to a gene: 9. Germline CDR1 and CDR2: SQVTM and ANQGSEA. The CDR3 here is CSVGATGTENTEAFF. CDR3 DNA: TGCAGCGTTGGGGCGACCGGGACAGAGAACACTGAAGCTTTCTTT.

There are a few counts of this clone. The chain couples TRBV25-1 to TRBJ1-6, with D maybe TRBD1 (6 bases). CDR3 length: 15 residues. The V end lost 4 bases, the J end lost 7 bases, and 14 bases lay between the germline ends. CDR1 MGHDK and CDR2 SYGVNS come from the germline V gene. CDR3 coding DNA: TGTGCCAGCAGTGTCACAGGGACGGGGAATTCACCCCTCCACTTT. This sequence encodes CASSVTGTGNSPLHF.

Here the CDR3 reads CASSPKVRDKVWLNTEAFF. CDR3 DNA: TGCGCCAGCAGCCCGAAGGTTCGGGACAAAGTTTGGTTGAACACTGAAGCTTTCTTT. The chain couples TRBV5-1 to TRBJ1-1; tentative D call: TRBD1 (6 bases). Trimming pared 4 bases from V and 0 bases from J, leaving 25 bases between. The CDR3 is made up of 19 amino acids. From germline, CDR1 is SGHRS and CDR2 YFSETQ.

The chain couples TRBV5-1 to TRBJ2-6; 10 bases agree with TRBD1. Germline assignment: CDR1 SGHRS and CDR2 YFSETQ. The CDR3 consists of 17 residues. Trimming removed 6 bases from V and 4 bases from J; junction bases left unmatched: 10. DNA for the CDR3: TGCGCCAGCACCACCGGGACAGGGGTGGAAGGGGCCAACGTCCTGACTTTC. This gives the protein CASTTGTGVEGANVLTF.

The sample holds a few counts of this clone. The J gene is TRBJ1-1, the V gene TRBV28; D might be TRBD1 (5 bases). Germline CDR1 is MDHEN and CDR2 is SYDVKM. Trimming cost V 5 bases and J 11 bases, with 18 bases left between them. This CDR3 has 13 amino acids. The CDR3 nucleotides are TGTGCCAGCAGTGCCCCTGGGGCACGTATGGCTTTCTTT. Its protein product is CASSAPGARMAFF.

This chain connects TRBV29-1 to TRBJ2-1, with D uncertain. Germline values: CDR1 SQVTM, CDR2 ANQGSEA. The CDR3 length is 15 residues. The V and J ends lost 3 bases and 0 bases respectively, with 12 bases between them. Written as DNA, the CDR3 is TGCAGCGTTGAGGGCTCAGGTTACTCCTACAATGAGCAGTTCTTC. Protein product: CSVEGSGYSYNEQFF.

V is TRBV29-1 and J is TRBJ1-1; D ambiguous. The V end was cut by 7 bases, the J end by 4 bases, with 10 bases between. This CDR3 contains 11 residues. Germline V lookup: CDR1 SQVTM, CDR2 ANQGSEA. CDR3 sequence reads: CSASGITEAFF. The DNA of the CDR3 is TGCAGCGCCTCGGGTATCACTGAAGCTTTCTTT.

The V call is TRBV5-1, the J call TRBJ2-1, with D perhaps TRBD1 (6 bases). The CDR3 has 13 amino acids. Germline V gene lookup returns CDR1 SGHRS and CDR2 YFSETQ. V was cut by 2 bases and J by 4 bases, with 7 bases left in between. CDR3 sequence (DNA): TGCGCCAGCAGCTTAGACAGGTACAATGAGCAGTTCTTC. Translating gives CASSLDRYNEQFF.